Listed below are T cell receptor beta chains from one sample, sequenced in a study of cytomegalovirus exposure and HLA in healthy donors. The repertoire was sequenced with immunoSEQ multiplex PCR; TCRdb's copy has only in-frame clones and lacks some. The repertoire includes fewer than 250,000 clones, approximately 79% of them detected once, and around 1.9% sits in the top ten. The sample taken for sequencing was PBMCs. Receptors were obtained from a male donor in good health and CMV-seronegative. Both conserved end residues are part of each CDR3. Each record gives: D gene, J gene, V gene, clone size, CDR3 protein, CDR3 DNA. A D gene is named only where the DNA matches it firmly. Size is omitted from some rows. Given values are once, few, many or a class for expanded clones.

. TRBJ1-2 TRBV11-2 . CASSRGPGPGGGYTF TGTGCCAGCAGCCGGGGGCCGGGTCCGGGAGGAGGCTACACCTTC
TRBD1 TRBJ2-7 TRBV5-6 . CASSLSGQPYEQYF TGTGCCAGCAGCCTTTCGGGACAGCCCTACGAGCAGTACTTC
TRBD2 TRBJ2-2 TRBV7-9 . CASSWDRGRAGELFF TGTGCCAGCAGCTGGGATCGCGGGAGGGCCGGGGAGCTGTTTTTT
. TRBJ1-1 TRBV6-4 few CASSASGGNTEAFF TGTGCCAGCAGCGCCTCGGGGGGGAACACTGAAGCTTTCTTT
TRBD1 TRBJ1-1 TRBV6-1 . CASSGTGGVDFF TGTGCCAGCAGTGGGACAGGGGGCGTGGATTTCTTT
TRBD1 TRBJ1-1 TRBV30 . CAWGQGVTEAFF TGTGCCTGGGGGCAGGGGGTTACTGAAGCTTTCTTT
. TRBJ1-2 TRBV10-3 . CAISPDRSTTNYGYTF TGTGCCATCAGTCCAGACAGGTCGACTACTAACTATGGCTACACCTTC
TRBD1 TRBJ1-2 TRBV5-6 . CASSPGQGARNYGYTF TGTGCCAGCAGCCCTGGACAGGGGGCCAGAAACTATGGCTACACCTTC
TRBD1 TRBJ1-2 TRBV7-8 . CASSLDWTGLYYGYTF TGTGCCAGCAGCTTAGATTGGACAGGGTTGTACTATGGCTACACCTTC
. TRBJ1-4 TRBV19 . CASSKGRESTNEKLFF TGTGCCAGTAGTAAGGGCAGGGAATCAACTAATGAAAAACTGTTTTTT
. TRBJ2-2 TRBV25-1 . CASSAGTGELFF TGTGCCAGCAGTGCGGGGACCGGGGAGCTGTTTTTT
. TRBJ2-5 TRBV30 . CAWSSLETQYF TGTGCCTGGAGTTCCCTGGAGACCCAGTACTTC
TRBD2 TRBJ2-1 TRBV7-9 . CASSPTTSGGATYNEQFF TGTGCCAGCAGCCCTACCACTAGCGGGGGGGCTACCTACAATGAGCAGTTCTTC
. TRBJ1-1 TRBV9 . CASSPYSDTEAFF TGTGCCAGCAGCCCATACTCGGACACTGAAGCTTTCTTT
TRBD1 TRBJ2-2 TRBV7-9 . CASSSQGAGGELFF TGTGCCAGCAGCTCCCAGGGGGCCGGCGGGGAGCTGTTTTTT
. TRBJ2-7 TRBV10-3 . CAIRMGTNSYEQYF TGTGCCATCCGGATGGGGACAAACTCCTACGAGCAGTACTTC
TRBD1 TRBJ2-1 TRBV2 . CARTGGVNEQFF TGTGCCCGGACAGGGGGGGTCAATGAGCAGTTCTTC
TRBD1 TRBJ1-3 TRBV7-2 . CASSANRGPNTIYF TGTGCCAGCAGCGCCAACAGGGGCCCAAACACCATATATTTT
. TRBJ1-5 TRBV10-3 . CAISYQPQHF TGTGCCATCAGCTATCAGCCCCAGCATTTT
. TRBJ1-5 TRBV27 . CASSLFRSNQPQHF TGTGCCAGCAGTTTATTCAGGAGCAATCAGCCCCAGCATTTT
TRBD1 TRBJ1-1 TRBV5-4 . CASSPGGAYSEAFF TGTGCCAGCAGCCCAGGGGGCGCATACTCTGAAGCTTTCTTT
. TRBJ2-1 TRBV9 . CASTRTGYNEQFF TGTGCCAGCACCAGAACGGGTTACAATGAGCAGTTCTTC
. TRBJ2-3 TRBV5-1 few CASSLTPSTDTQYF TGCGCCAGCAGCTTGACTCCTAGCACAGATACGCAGTATTTT
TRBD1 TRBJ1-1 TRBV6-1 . CATTRTGNTEAFF TGTGCCACAACGAGGACAGGGAACACTGAAGCTTTCTTT
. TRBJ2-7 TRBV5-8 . CASSRKTGFRSYEQYF TGTGCCAGCAGCCGAAAAACGGGTTTCCGTTCCTACGAGCAGTACTTC
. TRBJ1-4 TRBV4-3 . CASSQVQGTNEKLFF TGCGCCAGCAGCCAAGTTCAGGGCACTAATGAAAAACTGTTTTTT
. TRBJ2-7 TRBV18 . CASSSTLREQYF TGTGCCAGCTCATCCACCTTGAGGGAGCAGTACTTC
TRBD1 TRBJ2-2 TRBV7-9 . CSSSWGRGHPGELFF TGTTCCAGCAGCTGGGGCAGGGGGCATCCCGGGGAGCTGTTTTTT
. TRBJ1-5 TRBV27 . CASSLSVGDNQPQHF TGTGCCAGCAGTTTATCGGTAGGAGACAATCAGCCCCAGCATTTT
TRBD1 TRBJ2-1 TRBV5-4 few CASSLRSGGYNEQFF TGTGCCAGCAGCCTCCGGTCAGGGGGCTACAATGAGCAGTTCTTC
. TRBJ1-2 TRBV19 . CASSIFDRIYGYTF TGTGCCAGTAGTATTTTCGACAGGATCTATGGCTACACCTTC
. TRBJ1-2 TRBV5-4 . CASSRDYGYTF TGTGCCAGCAGCCGGGACTATGGCTACACCTTC
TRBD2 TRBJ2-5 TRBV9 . CASSLLAGGQETQYF TGTGCCAGCAGCCTACTAGCGGGGGGCCAAGAGACCCAGTACTTC
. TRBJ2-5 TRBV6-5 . CASSSGEETQYF TGTGCCAGCAGTTCCGGGGAGGAGACCCAGTACTTC
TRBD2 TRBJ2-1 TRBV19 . CASSLAGGLLNEQFF TGTGCCAGTAGTTTAGCGGGAGGGCTTTTGAATGAGCAGTTCTTC
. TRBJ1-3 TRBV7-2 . CASSLVIQAGNTIYF TGTGCCAGCAGCTTAGTAATCCAGGCTGGAAACACCATATATTTT
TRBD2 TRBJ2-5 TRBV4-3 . CASSHERDLNPQETQYF TGCGCCAGCAGCCATGAGCGGGACCTTAACCCGCAAGAGACCCAGTACTTC
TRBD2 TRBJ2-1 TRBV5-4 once CASSAGGGGIYNEQFF TGTGCCAGCAGCGCGGGGGGGGGAGGGATCTACAATGAGCAGTTCTTC
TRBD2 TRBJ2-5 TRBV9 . CASSVRGGEETQYF TGTGCCAGCAGCGTACGGGGGGGGGAAGAGACCCAGTACTTC
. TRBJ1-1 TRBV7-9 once CASSLQGREVTEAFF TGTGCCAGCAGCTTACAGGGCAGAGAAGTCACTGAAGCTTTCTTT
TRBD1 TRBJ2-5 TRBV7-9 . CASSPTGQETQYF TGTGCCAGCAGCCCGACAGGGCAAGAGACCCAGTACTTC
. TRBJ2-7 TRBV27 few CASSLEGRNYAYEQYF TGTGCCAGCAGTTTAGAGGGGAGGAACTACGCCTACGAGCAGTACTTC
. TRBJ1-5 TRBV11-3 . CASSWEGVNQAQHF TGTGCCAGCAGCTGGGAGGGGGTAAATCAGGCCCAGCATTTT
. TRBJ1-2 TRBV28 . CASRGRVYGYTF TGTGCCAGCAGGGGGCGCGTCTATGGCTACACCTTC
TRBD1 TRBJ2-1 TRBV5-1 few CASSSTGYNEQFF TGCGCCAGCAGCTCGACAGGGTACAATGAGCAGTTCTTC
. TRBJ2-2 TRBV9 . CASSVVGRNTGELFF TGTGCCAGCAGCGTAGTCGGGAGGAACACCGGGGAGCTGTTTTTT
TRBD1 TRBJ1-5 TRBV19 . CASSIPGQVSNQPQHF TGTGCCAGTAGTATCCCGGGACAGGTTAGCAATCAGCCCCAGCATTTT
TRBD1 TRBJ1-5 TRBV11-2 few CASSSTGWGDQPQHF TGTGCCAGCAGCTCGACAGGGTGGGGGGATCAGCCCCAGCATTTT
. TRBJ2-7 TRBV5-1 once CASSSGLSSYEQYF TGCGCCAGCAGTTCCGGACTGAGTTCCTACGAGCAGTACTTC
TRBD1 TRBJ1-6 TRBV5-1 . CASSPRDSDSPLHF TGCGCCAGCAGCCCCCGGGACAGCGATTCACCCCTCCACTTT
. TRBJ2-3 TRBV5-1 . CASSYQHRDTQYF TGCGCCAGCAGCTATCAACATCGAGATACGCAGTATTTT
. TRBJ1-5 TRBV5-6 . CASSFGTLYSNQPQHF TGTGCCAGCAGCTTCGGGACACTGTATAGCAATCAGCCCCAGCATTTT
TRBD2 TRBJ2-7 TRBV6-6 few CASSPGTRGGEQYF TGTGCCAGCAGTCCCGGGACTAGAGGGGGCGAGCAGTACTTC
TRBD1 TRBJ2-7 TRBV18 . CASSPLPDRAGYEQYF TGTGCCAGCTCACCCCTACCTGACAGGGCAGGCTACGAGCAGTACTTC